One and the same sample provided the 30 T cell receptor beta chains below, sequenced in a study of T-cell reconstitution after alpha-beta-depleted transplantation in children. The library targeted TCRbeta and was prepared with unique molecular identifiers. TCRdb ran MiXCR on the PCR reads and lists one entry per CDR3 protein. The sample shows 350,000 to 500,000 distinct CDR3 sequences, roughly two fifths of them seen only once. Here the sequenced sample was PBMCs, taken before TCRalphabeta/CD19-depleted stem cell transplant. The receptor source for this set is a girl between 2 and 10 years old with aplastic anemia, due to receive a stem cell transplant.

The chain combines TRBV4-1 with TRBJ2-6; TRBD2 matches 9 bases. Germline V gene data show CDR1 as MGHRA and CDR2 as YSYEKL. The CDR3 loop spans 21 amino acids. The junction had 13 bases not matched to a gene; V was cut back by 1 base and J by 0 bases. CDR3 nucleotide sequence: TGCGCCAGCAGCCAAGGTCCCAAGCGGGAGGCCATCAACTCTGGGGCCAACGTCCTGACTTTC. Translated: CASSQGPKREAINSGANVLTF.

This clonotype was observed a few times. This rearrangement joins TRBV20-1 to TRBJ2-3; D is undetermined. This CDR3 spans 15 amino acids. Germline loops: CDR1 DFQATT, CDR2 SNEGSKA (reference sequence). V was trimmed by 0 bases and J by 0 bases, leaving 10 bases between them. The CDR3 DNA reads as TGCAGTGCTAGAGATGGCAGGATGAGCACAGATACGCAGTATTTT. It is translated as CSARDGRMSTDTQYF.

The genes are TRBV12-3 or TRBV12-4 and TRBJ2-1; unclear D gene. The V end lost 0 bases, the J end lost 5 bases, and 5 bases lay between the germline ends. The CDR3 is 13 residues long. CDR3 loop: CASSLAADNEQFF. Written as DNA, the CDR3 is TGTGCCAGCAGTTTAGCGGCGGACAATGAGCAGTTCTTC.

The chain joins TRBV29-1 to TRBJ2-2; the D gene is possibly TRBD2 (6 bases). Deletions cut 8 bases from V and 3 bases from J, with 10 bases between. The CDR3 covers 12 residues. The germline V gene encodes CDR1 SQVTM and CDR2 ANQGSEA. CDR3 loop: CSFGRYTGELFF. The CDR3, as DNA: TGCAGCTTTGGGAGGTACACCGGGGAGCTGTTTTTT.

The chain joins TRBV5-4 to TRBJ2-1, with TRBD1 matching 8 bases. There are 16 residues in the CDR3. V trimming: 2 bases; J trimming: 7 bases; junction bases outside the gene matches: 11. The V gene's germline CDR1 is SGHNT and CDR2 YYREEE (reference sequence). The DNA for the CDR3 is TGTGCCAGCAGCTTCCTACAGGGGGGAGGTTTGAATGAGCAGTTCTTC. Translation: CASSFLQGGGLNEQFF.

V is TRBV28 and J is TRBJ2-3, with TRBD1 matching 7 bases. Trimming removed 5 bases from V and 1 base from J; junction bases left unmatched: 12. This CDR3 has 17 residues. The germline CDR1 and CDR2 sequences are MDHEN and SYDVKM. The CDR3 nucleotides read TGTGCCAGCAGTCAAACCACAGGGGAGCTGGGCACAGATACGCAGTATTTT. Encoded protein: CASSQTTGELGTDTQYF.

This clonotype was seen ten or more times. V usage is TRBV6-6 and J usage is TRBJ1-2, with D perhaps matching TRBD1 (6 bases). The germline V gene has CDR1 MNHNY and CDR2 SVGAGI (reference sequence). This CDR3 spans 13 amino acids. The V end lost 6 bases, the J end lost 3 bases, and 11 bases lay between the germline ends. CDR3 sequence: CASRWTADYGYTF. For the CDR3, the DNA is TGTGCCAGCAGATGGACAGCCGACTATGGCTACACCTTC.

CDR3 protein: CASSLKGPHTDTQYF. The CDR3 region has the DNA TGCGCCAGCAGCTTGAAGGGTCCACACACAGATACGCAGTATTTT. This rearrangement joins TRBV5-1 to TRBJ2-3; D is unresolved. This CDR3 has 15 amino acids. V lost 1 base to trimming and J lost 2 bases, with 11 bases between them. The germline CDR1 and CDR2 sequences are SGHRS and YFSETQ. The full variable domain, in which reference TRBV5-1 and TRBJ2-3 provide the parts outside the CDR3, is KAGVTQTPRYLIKTRGQQVTLSCSPISGHRSVSWYQQTPGQGLQFLFEYFSETQRNKGNFPGRFSGRQFSNSRSEMNVSTLELGDSALYLCASSLKGPHTDTQYFGPGTRLTVL.

This clonotype was seen only a few times. The chain carries TRBV6-4 and TRBJ2-3; the match to TRBD1 covers 10 bases. The junction had 3 bases not matched to a gene; V was cut back by 2 bases and J by 4 bases. This CDR3 comprises 15 residues. The germline V gene encodes CDR1 MRHNA and CDR2 SNTAGT. The CDR3 DNA reads as TGTGCCAGCAGTGACGAGACAGGGGGCCCAGATACGCAGTATTTT. Translated: CASSDETGGPDTQYF.

The V call is TRBV15, the J call TRBJ2-1; 7 bases align to TRBD2. V dropped 1 base and J dropped 6; count of bases not matched to a gene: 9. The CDR3 runs 16 residues. The germline V gene has CDR1 LNHNV and CDR2 YYDKDF (reference sequence). Here the CDR3 reads CATSRVGGSGANEQFF. The CDR3 coding sequence is TGTGCCACCAGCAGAGTCGGCGGGAGTGGGGCCAATGAGCAGTTCTTC.

This clonotype was counted many times. The chain recombines TRBV11-2 with TRBJ2-7; 11 bases are a match to TRBD1. CDR3 length: 15 amino acids. J was trimmed by 7 bases and V by 7 bases; bases with no gene match: 12. CDR1 and CDR2 from the germline V gene are SGHAT and FQNNGV. CDR3 in amino acids: CASTPERTGGLEQYF. The CDR3 coding sequence is TGTGCCAGCACCCCGGAACGGACAGGGGGCCTAGAGCAGTACTTC.

The V call is TRBV4-1, the J call TRBJ2-1; 9 bases map to TRBD2. The CDR3 contains 15 residues. The germline V gene has CDR1 MGHRA and CDR2 YSYEKL. V lost 1 base and J lost 4; bases outside the gene matches: 2. This CDR3 is CASSQGGRVYNEQFF. The CDR3 region has the DNA TGCGCCAGCAGCCAAGGCGGGAGGGTATACAATGAGCAGTTCTTC.

In this sample, this clonotype turned up a few times. This rearrangement joins TRBV29-1 to TRBJ2-7; D is ambiguous. Looked up from germline, CDR1 is SQVTM and CDR2 is ANQGSEA. Trimming shortened V by 4 bases and J by 2 bases, and 12 bases separated the two germline ends. The CDR3 is 13 amino acids. The CDR3 sequence: CSVGVTATYEQYF. For the CDR3, the DNA is TGCAGCGTTGGTGTTACTGCGACCTACGAGCAGTACTTC.

The gene calls are TRBV7-9 and TRBJ1-5, with 9 bases that match TRBD1. CDR3 size: 16 residues. V lost 1 base and J lost 4; bases outside the gene matches: 5. Germline lookup yields CDR1 SEHNR and CDR2 FQNEAQ (reference sequence). CDR3 loop: CASSLGPGQGNQPQHF. The CDR3 nucleotides are TGTGCCAGCAGCTTAGGACCGGGACAGGGAAATCAGCCCCAGCATTTT. Based on the CDR3 plus reference TRBV7-9 and TRBJ1-5, the full variable domain is DTGVSQNPRHKITKRGQNVTFRCDPISEHNRLYWYRQTLGQGPEFLTYFQNEAQLEKSRLLSDRFSAERPKGSFSTLEIQRTEQGDSAMYLCASSLGPGQGNQPQHFGDGTRLSIL.

J is TRBJ1-2 and V is TRBV6-1; D is possibly TRBD1 (5 bases). Trimming took 6 bases from V and 5 from J, leaving 16 bases between them. The CDR3 loop spans 14 amino acids. The germline CDR1 and CDR2 sequences are MNHNS and SASEGT. The CDR3 coding sequence is TGTGCCAGCAGGGTCGGGACCGACGGGTATGGCTACACCTTC. Translating it yields CASRVGTDGYGYTF.

This chain joins TRBV27 and TRBJ2-5; D possibly corresponds to TRBD1 (6 bases). CDR1 and CDR2 (germline): MNHEY, SMNVEV (reference sequence). This CDR3 has 14 residues. V lost 5 bases and J 0 bases, leaving 10 bases between the germline ends. This chain's CDR3 is CASSGRGYQETQYF. CDR3 coding DNA: TGTGCCAGCAGTGGTAGGGGGTACCAAGAGACCCAGTACTTC.

J is TRBJ2-3 and V is TRBV18; 7 nucleotides agree with TRBD1. Trimming at V came to 10 bases and at J to 0 bases, leaving 4 bases not matched to a gene. CDR3 length: 13 residues. Germline V gene sequence: CDR1 KGHSH, CDR2 LQKENI. The CDR3, as DNA: TGTGCCACCATGACAGGGAGCACAGATACGCAGTATTTT. Translating it yields CATMTGSTDTQYF.

V is TRBV28 and J is TRBJ2-5; 9 bases line up with TRBD1. CDR3 size: 14 residues. J was trimmed by 4 bases and V by 5 bases; bases with no gene match: 5. Germline assignment: CDR1 MDHEN and CDR2 SYDVKM. CDR3 residues: CASSGTGSGETQYF. DNA for the CDR3: TGTGCCAGCAGTGGGACAGGGTCCGGAGAGACCCAGTACTTC.

CDR3 region: CASSLGAGKDQPQHF. CDR3 in DNA: TGTGCCAGCAGCTTGGGGGCAGGGAAGGATCAGCCCCAGCATTTT. The chain employs TRBV5-5 and TRBJ1-5, with D possibly matching TRBD1 (5 bases). CDR1 and CDR2 (germline): SGHKS, YYEKEE (reference sequence). V was trimmed by 0 bases and J by 5 bases, leaving 12 bases between them. The CDR3 totals 15 residues.

The chain is built from TRBV4-2 and TRBJ2-1; 9 bases line up with TRBD2. Germline V CDR1 and CDR2: LGHNA, YNFKEQ. The CDR3 is 17 amino acids. J was trimmed by 2 bases and V by 0 bases; bases with no gene match: 5. The CDR3 region is CASSQDASGRTYNEQFF. DNA for the CDR3: TGTGCCAGCAGCCAAGATGCCAGCGGGAGGACCTACAATGAGCAGTTCTTC.

This clonotype was counted between two and nine times. This chain uses TRBV20-1 with TRBJ2-7, with TRBD2 matching 10 bases. Per germline, CDR1 DFQATT and CDR2 SNEGSKA (reference sequence). The CDR3 spans 16 residues. Losses at the gene ends were 3 bases for V and 3 bases for J; bases not matched to a gene: 11. The CDR3 reads CSARGYSSGGFYEQYF. In nucleotides, the CDR3 is TGCAGTGCTAGGGGATACTCTAGCGGGGGATTCTACGAGCAGTACTTC.

This clonotype was seen only a few times. V usage is TRBV6-1 and J usage is TRBJ2-3; 7 bases align to TRBD2. The CDR3 is made up of 12 amino acids. The germline gives CDR1 MNHNS, CDR2 SASEGT. The V and J ends lost 4 bases and 10 bases, in that order; junction bases with no gene match: 5. CDR3 region: CASSGGGVAQYF. CDR3 nucleotides: TGTGCCAGCAGTGGGGGGGGAGTGGCGCAGTATTTT.

The chain links TRBV4-1 to TRBJ2-7; D might be TRBD2 (5 bases). Germline V lookup: CDR1 MGHRA, CDR2 YSYEKL. Between the trimmed V and J ends, which lost 0 bases and 7 bases, there was a span of 7 bases. This CDR3 has 12 amino acids. CDR3 in DNA: TGCGCCAGCAGCCAAGATGGGAGAGAGCAGTACTTC. Its translation: CASSQDGREQYF.

This clonotype came up a few times. This chain joins TRBV20-1 and TRBJ1-6, with 10 bases lining up with TRBD1. CDR3 size: 14 residues. The V gene's germline CDR1 is DFQATT and CDR2 SNEGSKA (reference sequence). Unmatched junction bases numbered 4, after V lost 5 bases and J lost 6 bases. The CDR3 region has the DNA TGCAGTGCTCTGACAGGGGGCCGTAATTCACCCCTCCACTTT. Encoded protein: CSALTGGRNSPLHF.

CDR3 sequence: CSVEDRAGPPVGNTIYF. The CDR3 DNA sequence: TGCAGCGTTGAAGATCGGGCCGGACCCCCGGTGGGAAACACCATATATTTT. This chain joins TRBV29-1 and TRBJ1-3, with unresolved D. The CDR3 has 17 amino acids. V lost 0 bases, J lost 4 bases, and 19 bases lay in between. Per germline, CDR1 SQVTM and CDR2 ANQGSEA.

This clonotype was found a few times. This chain links TRBV7-2 with TRBJ2-3, with D possibly being TRBD2 (6 bases). CDR3 length: 16 residues. V was cut by 2 bases and J by 0 bases, with 12 bases left in between. Germline CDR1 SGHTA, CDR2 FQGNSA. For the CDR3, the DNA is TGTGCCAGCAGCTTACTTTTCGGAGGGAGCACAGATACGCAGTATTTT. This translates into CASSLLFGGSTDTQYF.

With regard to this clonotype: Sequence at one end of the junction differs from germline and may be a read error. The rearrangement links TRBV12-3 or TRBV12-4 to TRBJ1-2, with D maybe TRBD1 (5 bases). The CDR3 is 13 residues long. The CDR3 region has the DNA TGTGCCAGCAGCTTAGACAGCCAGTATGGCTACACCTTC. The encoded protein is CASSLDSQYGYTF.

The chain uses TRBV21-1 and TRBJ1-1. TRBV21-1 is a pseudogene segment. The CDR3 extends over 14 amino acids. The CDR3 DNA sequence: TGTGCCAGCAGCAAACCATTGACAAACACTGAAGCTTTCTTT. This codes for CASSKPLTNTEAFF.

The DNA of the CDR3 is TGCAGTGCTAGAGATCTTTGGCAGGGGGACTATGGCTACACCTTC. It specifies CSARDLWQGDYGYTF. This rearrangement joins TRBV20-1 to TRBJ1-2; 7 bases are a match to TRBD1. Germline CDR1 is DFQATT and CDR2 is SNEGSKA (reference sequence). Germline trimming cut 0 bases from V and 3 bases from J; bases unmatched to any gene: 7. The CDR3 is made up of 15 amino acids.

The chain couples TRBV6-1 to TRBJ2-7; D might be TRBD2 (5 bases). Per germline, CDR1 MNHNS and CDR2 SASEGT. Between the trimmed V and J ends, which lost 6 bases and 1 base, there was a span of 13 bases. CDR3 length equals 14 residues. This chain's CDR3 is CASSPRPGSYEQYF. In nucleotides, the CDR3 is TGTGCCAGCAGCCCCCGCCCGGGGTCCTACGAGCAGTACTTC.